This is a list of T cell receptor beta chains from one sample in a study of TIL therapy for anti-PD-1-resistant metastatic lung cancer. Method: immunoSEQ multiplex PCR; TCRdb's copy keeps in-frame clones and lacks some. The data contain tens of thousands of clones, around 90% of them seen just once; the ten biggest clones take up approximately 2.4%. The sequencing used blood, collected at baseline. These receptors came from a person aged 25-85 years with non-small cell lung cancer. Both conserved end residues are part of each CDR3. Fields, in order: clone size, V gene, J gene, D gene, CDR3 protein, CDR3 DNA. The D gene is left open where the match is weak. Size is stated for part of the rows, as once, few or many counts, or as a class when the clone is expanded.

.,TRBV19,TRBJ2-3,TRBD2,CASSGRSPDTQYF,TGTGCCAGTAGCGGGAGGAGCCCAGATACGCAGTATTTT
.,TRBV6-5,TRBJ1-1,.,CASTLGQNTEAFF,TGTGCCAGCACTTTAGGACAGAACACTGAAGCTTTCTTT
.,TRBV20-1,TRBJ1-2,TRBD1,CSAPQGVGYTF,TGCAGTGCTCCCCAGGGGGTGGGCTACACCTTC
once,TRBV14,TRBJ2-3,.,CASSQVTPVSTDTQYF,TGTGCCAGCAGCCAAGTTACCCCGGTATCGACAGATACGCAGTATTTT
.,TRBV5-1,TRBJ2-1,TRBD2,CASSLLPGGSSYNEQFF,TGCGCCAGCAGCTTGTTACCGGGGGGGAGCTCCTACAATGAGCAGTTCTTC
.,TRBV9,TRBJ2-7,.,CASSEGDWTYEQYF,TGTGCCAGCAGCGAGGGGGACTGGACCTACGAGCAGTACTTC
.,TRBV27,TRBJ1-5,.,CASSFTGQDQPQHF,TGTGCCAGCAGTTTTACCGGGCAGGATCAGCCCCAGCATTTT
once,TRBV29-1,TRBJ2-2,TRBD1,CSVEERDSITGELFF,TGCAGCGTTGAAGAAAGGGACAGTATCACCGGGGAGCTGTTTTTT
.,TRBV11-2,TRBJ2-7,TRBD2,CASSSQRGGLAGAHEQYF,TGTGCCAGCAGCTCCCAAAGAGGGGGACTAGCGGGAGCCCACGAGCAGTACTTC
.,TRBV9,TRBJ2-3,TRBD2,CASSVDGRTDTQYF,TGTGCCAGCAGCGTTGACGGGAGGACAGATACGCAGTATTTT
.,TRBV4-1,TRBJ2-7,.,CASSQGRGTYEQYF,TGCGCCAGCAGCCAAGGCCGGGGTACCTACGAGCAGTACTTC
.,TRBV4-1,TRBJ2-3,.,CASSQATALLTDTQYF,TGCGCCAGCAGCCAGGCGACAGCCCTCCTCACAGATACGCAGTATTTT
.,TRBV6-1,TRBJ2-7,TRBD2,CASSEPRTSGRGEQYF,TGTGCCAGCAGTGAACCTCGGACTAGCGGGAGAGGTGAGCAGTACTTC
.,TRBV21-1,TRBJ2-1,.,CASSNGTSGRTHNEQFF,TGTGCCAGCAGCAATGGGACTAGCGGGAGGACTCATAATGAGCAGTTCTTC
.,TRBV3-1/TRBV3-2,TRBJ1-1,TRBD1,CASTWTGRSEAFF,TGTGCCAGCACCTGGACAGGGCGGTCCGAAGCTTTCTTT
once,TRBV6-5,TRBJ1-2,.,CASIDGRAGGYTF,TGTGCCAGCATCGACGGGAGGGCGGGTGGCTACACCTTC
.,TRBV19,TRBJ2-2,.,CASTRTGELFF,TGTGCCAGTACGAGGACCGGGGAGCTGTTTTTT
.,TRBV19,TRBJ1-2,.,CASSMAPGVVGYGYTF,TGTGCCAGTAGTATGGCCCCGGGAGTGGTGGGCTATGGCTACACCTTC
.,TRBV27,TRBJ2-5,TRBD2,CASSSSGLAEETQYF,TGTGCCAGCAGTTCCTCAGGACTAGCAGAAGAGACCCAGTACTTC
few,TRBV27,TRBJ1-2,TRBD1,CASSFTGGRYGYTF,TGTGCCAGCAGTTTTACAGGGGGCCGCTATGGCTACACCTTC
once,TRBV6-6,TRBJ1-1,TRBD1,CASILGQVVNTEAFF,TGTGCCAGCATCTTAGGACAGGTCGTGAACACTGAAGCTTTCTTT
.,TRBV4-1,TRBJ1-5,.,CASSQVPSGHSRLSNQPQHF,TGCGCCAGCAGCCAAGTTCCATCGGGCCACTCACGCCTTAGCAATCAGCCCCAGCATTTT
.,TRBV19,TRBJ2-2,TRBD2,CASSIEVSSGRSGELFF,TGTGCCAGTAGTATTGAGGTTTCTAGCGGGAGATCCGGGGAGCTGTTTTTT
.,TRBV7-9,TRBJ2-1,TRBD1,CASSYTPGTGGPEQFF,TGTGCCAGCAGCTACACCCCCGGGACAGGGGGACCCGAGCAGTTCTTC
.,TRBV28,TRBJ2-5,.,CASSPGQSQETQYF,TGTGCCAGCAGCCCCGGACAGTCACAAGAGACCCAGTACTTC
.,TRBV9,TRBJ2-1,.,CASSASVGGLYNEQFF,TGTGCCAGCAGCGCAAGTGTAGGAGGGCTGTACAATGAGCAGTTCTTC